This T cell receptor (beta chain) was captured by sequencing in a study of T cell repertoires and HLA-DP antigens. About the research overall: Pre-culture CD4+ samples used around 1.3 ug DNA versus 200 to 250 ng for CD137+CD4+ sorts.

About this clone: What it recognizes is unknown.

The CDR3 has 16 residues. Unmatched junction bases numbered 6, after V lost 0 bases and J lost 2 bases. Germline V gene lookup returns CDR1 SGHNT and CDR2 YYREEE (reference sequence). Study-wide results and limits: Total CD4+ responders were stimulated by HeLa antigen-presenting cells.

The repertoire was sequenced with immunoSEQ multiplex PCR; TCRdb's copy has only in-frame clones and lacks some. The sample consists of approximately 100,000 clones, about nine tenths of them appearing once. The TCR sequence derives from a man aged 45-65 years in good health and CMV-seronegative. The chain carries TRBV5-4 and TRBJ2-5; 8 positions match TRBD2. The sample consisted of CD4+ T cells from PBMCs. The CDR3 DNA follows: TGTGCCAGCAGCTTGGGTGCGGGGGGATATCAAGAGACCCAGTACTTC. Amino acid sequence: CASSLGAGGYQETQYF.